The clone carrying this T cell receptor (beta chain) has ten or more counts. The TCR beta CDR3 regions underwent amplification using RNA transcripts as the source. TCR CDR3 regions were first amplified by RT-PCR with HTBI primers. TCRdb redid the calling of the multiplex PCR reads with MiXCR, one entry per CDR3 protein. The profile covers 300,000 to 350,000 distinct CDR3 sequences, with roughly 21% appearing a single time and around half taken by the ten largest. V dropped 2 bases and J dropped 5; count of bases not matched to a gene: 10. CDR3 size: 17 residues. Per the germline V gene, CDR1 is MDHEN and CDR2 is SYDVKM. These data belong to a study of T cells in Graves' hyperthyroidism and ophthalmopathy.

What was sequenced was blood. This clonotype was obtained from a woman between 45 and 60 years old with Graves' hyperthyroidism. The chain uses TRBV28 and TRBJ2-2, with 8 bases aligning to TRBD2. Here the CDR3 DNA reads TGTGCCAGCAGTTTAGGATCCGCGGGAGGTCATACCGGGGAGCTGTTTTTT. Translated, it gives CASSLGSAGGHTGELFF. The full variable domain, completed using reference TRBV28 and TRBJ2-2, is DVKVTQSSRYLVKRTGEKVFLECVQDMDHENMFWYRQDPGLGLRLIYFSYDVKMKEKGDIPEGYSVSREKKERFSLILESASTNQTSMYLCASSLGSAGGHTGELFFGEGSRLTVL.